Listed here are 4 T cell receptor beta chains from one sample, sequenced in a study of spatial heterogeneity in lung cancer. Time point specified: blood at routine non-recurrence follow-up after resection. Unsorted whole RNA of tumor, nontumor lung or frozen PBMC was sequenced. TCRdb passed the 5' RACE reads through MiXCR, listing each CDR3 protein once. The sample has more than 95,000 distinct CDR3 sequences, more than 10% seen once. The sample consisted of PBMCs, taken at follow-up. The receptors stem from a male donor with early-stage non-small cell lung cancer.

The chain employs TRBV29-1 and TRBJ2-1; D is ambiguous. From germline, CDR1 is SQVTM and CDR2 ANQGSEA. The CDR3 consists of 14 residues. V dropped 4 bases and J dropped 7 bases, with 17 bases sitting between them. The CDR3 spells CSVAYGLRGNEQFF. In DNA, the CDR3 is TGCAGCGTTGCCTACGGCTTAAGAGGAAATGAGCAGTTCTTC.

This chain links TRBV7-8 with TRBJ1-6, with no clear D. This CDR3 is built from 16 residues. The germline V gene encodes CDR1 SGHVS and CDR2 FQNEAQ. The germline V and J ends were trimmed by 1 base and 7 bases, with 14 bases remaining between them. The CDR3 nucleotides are TGTGCCAGCAGCTTAGTCCGGGGTGTCGGAAATTCACCCCTCCACTTT. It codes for CASSLVRGVGNSPLHF. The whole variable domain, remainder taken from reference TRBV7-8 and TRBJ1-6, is GAGVSQSPRYKVAKRGQDVALRCDPISGHVSLFWYQQALGQGPEFLTYFQNEAQLDKSGLPSDRFFAERPEGSVSTLKIQRTQQEDSAVYLCASSLVRGVGNSPLHFGNGTRLTVT.

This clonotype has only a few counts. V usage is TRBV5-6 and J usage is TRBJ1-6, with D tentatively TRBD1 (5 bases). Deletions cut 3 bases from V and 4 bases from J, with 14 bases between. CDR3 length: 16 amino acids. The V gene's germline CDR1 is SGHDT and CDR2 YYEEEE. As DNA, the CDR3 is TGTGCCAGCAGCTCCGGGGAGGGGCGATATAATTCACCCCTCCACTTT. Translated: CASSSGEGRYNSPLHF. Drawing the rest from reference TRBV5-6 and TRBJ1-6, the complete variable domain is DAGVTQSPTHLIKTRGQQVTLRCSPKSGHDTVSWYQQALGQGPQFIFQYYEEEERQRGNFPDRFSGHQFPNYSSELNVNALLLGDSALYLCASSSGEGRYNSPLHFGNGTRLTVT.

Here the CDR3 reads CASSNLYEQYF. In nucleotides, the CDR3 is TGTGCCAGCTCAAACCTCTACGAGCAGTACTTC. The chain uses TRBV18 and TRBJ2-7; D is undetermined. Germline CDR1 and CDR2: KGHSH and LQKENI. The CDR3 has 11 residues. Trimming shortened V by 5 bases and J by 3 bases, and 5 bases separated the two germline ends.